The rows below give T cell receptor beta chains drawn from one sample of a study of blood T cells in healthy people across ages. TCRdb reanalysed the 5' RACE reads using MiXCR and keeps one entry per CDR3 protein. The repertoire holds some 1.5 million distinct CDR3 sequences, 25% to 30% seen once, with 7.7% in the top ten. Source material: blood. The receptors come from a woman under 40 in good health. Each CDR3 is given with its conserved first and last residue. D genes are given only for firm matches. Clone sizes are given selectively: once, few, many, or a class where the clone is expanded.

-,TRBV7-9,TRBD2,TRBJ2-5,TGTGCCAGCAGTCCCACGTCGGGACTAGCGGGAGGGCCCGGGGAGACCCAGTACTTC,CASSPTSGLAGGPGETQYF
-,TRBV5-1,TRBD2,TRBJ2-1,TGCGCCAGCAGCTTGCTGCCCCAGCGGCAGGTGCGGGAGACCCAGTTCTTC,CASSLLPQRQVRETQFF
few,TRBV7-3,-,TRBJ2-3,TGTGCCAGCAGCTCAACCGGGACTTATTTGGATACGCAGTATTTT,CASSSTGTYLDTQYF
-,TRBV27,-,TRBJ1-1,TGTGCCAGCAGTTTAGGCAGGGACGTTGAAGCTTTCTTT,CASSLGRDVEAFF
few,TRBV10-1,-,TRBJ1-2,TGCGCCAGCAGTGATTCGGCTGGAAGCGGCTACACCTTC,CASSDSAGSGYTF
many,TRBV12-3/TRBV12-4,TRBD1,TRBJ2-7,TGTGCCAGCAGTTCTCAGGGGGCTATAGGCGAGCAGTACTTC,CASSSQGAIGEQYF
-,TRBV12-3/TRBV12-4,-,TRBJ1-1,TGTGCCAGCAACCTAGGCCCGAGTACTGAAGCTTTCTTT,CASNLGPSTEAFF
few,TRBV29-1,TRBD1,TRBJ1-5,TGCAGCGTTCGACAGGGAACGGATCAGCCCCAGCATTTT,CSVRQGTDQPQHF
few,TRBV7-9,TRBD2,TRBJ2-4,TGTGCCAGCAGGTACGGGACTAACGCCGGGGAGCAGTACTTC,CASRYGTNAGEQYF
-,TRBV20-1,-,TRBJ2-5,TGCAGCGCTAGAGATGGGACAGACCCCGGGGAGGAGCAGTACTTC,CSARDGTDPGEEQYF
-,TRBV5-1,-,TRBJ1-6,TGCGCCAGCAGCTTGGGGGCGGTGGATAATTCACCCCTCCACTTT,CASSLGAVDNSPLHF
-,TRBV30,-,TRBJ2-6,TGTGCCTGGACCCTCTCTGGGGCCAACGTCCTGACTTTC,CAWTLSGANVLTF
few,TRBV5-5,TRBD2,TRBJ2-2,TGTGCCAGCACCCCCCAGGTGGGAGGGACCGGGGAGCTGTTTTTT,CASTPQVGGTGELFF
-,TRBV20-1,TRBD2,TRBJ2-1,TGCAGTGCCCCCCGAACAGCGGGACCAGTTGGAGAGCAGTTCTTC,CSAPRTAGPVGEQFF
-,TRBV5-1,TRBD1,TRBJ2-1,TGCGCCAGCAGCGTGGACAGGGCCAATGAGCAGTTCTTC,CASSVDRANEQFF
many,TRBV5-5,-,TRBJ2-1,TGTGCCAGCAGCTTGACTACTTACAATGAGCAGTTCTTC,CASSLTTYNEQFF
-,TRBV28,TRBD1,TRBJ2-7,TGTGCCAGCAGCCCTGGCGGAGGCGGGACAGGGAGGGCCTACGAGCAGTACTTC,CASSPGGGGTGRAYEQYF
many,TRBV7-6,-,TRBJ2-3,TGTGCCAGCAGCTTAGGGCCGGGAACGAGCACAGATACGCAGTATTTT,CASSLGPGTSTDTQYF
-,TRBV6-2/TRBV6-3,TRBD1,TRBJ1-6,TGTGCCAGCAGTTTCCGGGACAGGTCTCCCCCGACCCTCCACTTT,CASSFRDRSPPTLHF
few,TRBV5-1,-,TRBJ2-7,TGCGCCAGCAGCTTGGATCTCTCTTTTTCGGGGGAGCAGTACTTC,CASSLDLSFSGEQYF
many,TRBV24-1,-,TRBJ2-5,TGTGCCACCAGAGAGACCCAGTACTTC,CATRETQYF
few,TRBV24-1,-,TRBJ2-3,TGTGCCACCAGTGACCCGGGACACAGCACAGATACGCAGTATTTT,CATSDPGHSTDTQYF
few,TRBV5-5,TRBD1,TRBJ1-2,TGTGCCAGCAGCTTATTCGGGACAGGGAACTATGGCTACACCTTC,CASSLFGTGNYGYTF
many,TRBV29-1,-,TRBJ2-7,TGCAGCCTAACGATTGGGGCAGAACGTACCTACGAGCAGTACTTC,CSLTIGAERTYEQYF
-,TRBV12-3/TRBV12-4,-,TRBJ1-2,TGTGCCAGCAGTTTATGGGCAGGGCCTAGCTATGGCTACACCTTC,CASSLWAGPSYGYTF
-,TRBV4-1,TRBD2,TRBJ2-1,TGCGCCAGCAGCCCGGGACTAGCGGGTCTTCTTGCCGTGAATGAGCAGTTCTTC,CASSPGLAGLLAVNEQFF
many,TRBV12-3/TRBV12-4,TRBD2,TRBJ2-7,TGTGCCAGCAGTTTAGCGACGCGGGAGATGTACTTC,CASSLATREMYF
many,TRBV29-1,TRBD2,TRBJ2-5,TGCAGCGTCGAGCCGGGACTAGCGGGGGAGACCCAGTACTTC,CSVEPGLAGETQYF
many,TRBV6-5,-,TRBJ2-6,TGTGCCAGCAGTTACTCCCAGAGCTCTGGGGCCAACGTCCTGACTTTC,CASSYSQSSGANVLTF
many,TRBV9,-,TRBJ2-7,TGTGCCAGCAGCGTAGACGGGGCGGATTCAAAAGAGCAGTACTTC,CASSVDGADSKEQYF
many,TRBV7-9,-,TRBJ1-2,TGTGCCAGCAGCTTAGTCGGCACTGGGTACACCTTC,CASSLVGTGYTF
few,TRBV6-5,-,TRBJ1-3,TGTGCCAGCAGCCACCTCAGGCTTAGCTCTGGAAACACCATATATTTT,CASSHLRLSSGNTIYF
many,TRBV20-1,TRBD1,TRBJ2-5,TGCAGTGTCGTTAGGACAGGGCTCCAAGAGACCCAGTACTTC,CSVVRTGLQETQYF
many,TRBV12-3/TRBV12-4,TRBD1,TRBJ1-2,TGTGCCAGCAGCCCAACAGGGGCGGGCTATGGCTACACCTTC,CASSPTGAGYGYTF
-,TRBV27,-,TRBJ1-5,TGTGCCAGCAGTTTATGGGGGGACCTTAGCAATCAGCCCCAGCATTTT,CASSLWGDLSNQPQHF
few,TRBV11-2,-,TRBJ2-7,TGTGCCAGCAGCTCTGTCCGAAGACTCTCCAGCTACGAGCAGTACTTC,CASSSVRRLSSYEQYF
few,TRBV3-1,-,TRBJ2-7,TGTGCCAGCAGCATCTACGGCTACGAGCAGTACTTC,CASSIYGYEQYF
many,TRBV4-1,-,TRBJ2-6,TGCGCCAGCAGCCAAGTAGGTAGCTCTGGGGCCAACGTCCTGACTTTC,CASSQVGSSGANVLTF
-,TRBV30,-,TRBJ2-5,TGTGCCTGGAGCTTTGGTCCAGGGCGGGAGACCCAGTACTTC,CAWSFGPGRETQYF
-,TRBV6-4,-,TRBJ1-6,TGTGCCAGCAGTGTCCAAAATGACGGATCACCCCTCCACTTT,CASSVQNDGSPLHF
-,TRBV7-3,TRBD1,TRBJ2-6,TGTGCCAGCAGCTTAACGGGGACAGGCAGGGCCAACGTCCTGACTTTC,CASSLTGTGRANVLTF
many,TRBV6-5,-,TRBJ2-7,TGTGCCAGCAGTTACGGCAGGGGAGACTCCTACGAGCAGTACTTC,CASSYGRGDSYEQYF
few,TRBV4-3,-,TRBJ1-4,TGCGCCAGCAGCCAAGGGGGTGATTCTGAAAAACTGTTTTTT,CASSQGGDSEKLFF
-,TRBV20-1,TRBD1,TRBJ1-1,TGCAGTGCTTTACGACAGGGACGGATAGCTTTCTTT,CSALRQGRIAFF
-,TRBV27,-,TRBJ2-1,TGTGCCAGCAGTTCCCGTCAGTGCAATGAGCAGTTCTTC,CASSSRQCNEQFF
few,TRBV20-1,TRBD1,TRBJ2-7,TGCAGTGCTGCCCGGGACAGGGGATCCGAGCAGTACTTC,CSAARDRGSEQYF